This section outlines one T cell receptor (beta chain) sequence together with its context. V lost 5 bases, J lost 3 bases, and 6 bases stayed unmatched. Per germline, CDR1 SEHNR and CDR2 FQNEAQ (reference sequence). This CDR3 has 14 residues. Using a J-beta primer mix together with a sample-barcoded 5' primer, a second PCR was run for roughly 7 to 12 cycles. TCRdb independently ran MiXCR on the 5' RACE reads; one entry per CDR3 protein. In the table there are hundreds of thousands of distinct CDR3 sequences, about 55% of which are singletons. The data derive from a study of blood T cells in healthy people across ages. Extractions gave at least 5 micrograms of total RNA per sample.

The sequence was obtained from a man aged 80 or over in good health. This chain joins TRBV7-9 and TRBJ1-2; 7 bases are a match to TRBD1. The sample taken for sequencing was blood. The DNA for the CDR3 is TGTGCCAGCAGCGAGGGACAGCAGTACTATGGCTACACCTTC. Residues: CASSEGQQYYGYTF.